This T cell receptor (beta chain) was recovered during a study of PD-L1 blockade in urothelial cancer. Study background: Bladder-origin urothelial cancer in males described about 90% of the 29 patients. Analyses used blood from 3 weeks (second dose) and 6 weeks after treatment start. Median blood clonality was roughly 0.078, with around 77,000 unique TCRs.

This table comes from immunoSEQ multiplex PCR, and its TCRdb copy is limited to in-frame clones, with some not included. The sample consists of tens of thousands of clones, around 84% of them appearing once. Study findings and constraints: Those with durable benefit had larger increases in tumor-associated blood clones at 3 weeks.

About this clone itself: The antigen is not known.

Trimming removed 5 bases at V and 10 bases at J, with 18 bases between. The CDR3 is 15 amino acids. CDR1 is LNHDA and CDR2 is SQIVND in the germline V gene (reference sequence). Time point defined: pretreatment peripheral blood. The sequenced sample was PBMCs, obtained around atezolizumab (anti-PD-L1) treatment. The rearrangement uses TRBV19 and TRBJ1-6; the D gene is possibly TRBD1 (6 bases). The clonotype originates from a woman in her 70s with urothelial cancer. The CDR3 spells CASSFERGIGSPLHF. The CDR3 DNA sequence: TGTGCCAGTAGTTTCGAAAGGGGGATTGGATCACCCCTCCACTTT.